The present T cell receptor beta chain was sequenced within a study of blood T cells in healthy people across ages (dated by TCRdb to between 2014 and 2016). Study-wide context: In model experiments, roughly one uniquely barcoded TCR beta cDNA molecule per two T cells was captured by template switching. To track age-related changes in TCR beta repertoire diversity, the study relied on deep sequencing normalized with unique cDNA molecular identifiers. Four age groups were formed from the donors: young (average around 15 years), middle-aged (less than 40), aged (over 55) and long-lived (approximately 78). Donors of different ages were randomly distributed across sequencing lanes to avoid experimental bias. Two additional independent replicas of 1 million unique cDNA reads from the same blood draw were analyzed for two donors (one aged 18 to 30 and one aged 80 or older). The paper as a whole reports these results and caveats: As age increased, observed TCR beta diversity per million T cells dropped in a roughly linear way, and a significant reduction was already evident by age around 41. Because donor CMV infection status was unknown, age-related changes in expanded clonotypes were potentially confounded. There was a strong correlation between observed TCR beta diversity and the percentage of naive T cells measured by flow cytometry. Conclusive comparison of naive and antigen-experienced compartments was prevented by the profiling of bulk unsorted PBMCs. Compared with the aged group, the long-lived group had more naive CD4+ T cells, fewer expanded clones and increased TCR diversity, suggesting age selection. Estimates of total diversity based on one million sequenced T cells were regarded as lower bounds and as underestimates.

The donors were roughly 40 Caucasian individuals from Russia, aged 6 to 90 years, who were systemically healthy. Around 10 milliliters of peripheral blood were collected from each donor into EDTA-treated Vacutainer tubes. Ficoll-Paque density-gradient centrifugation was used to isolate PBMCs, with at least 6 million obtained per sample. Total RNA, at least 6 micrograms per sample, was extracted from PBMCs with Trizol reagent. For every donor, an aliquot of PBMCs went through flow cytometry to measure the percentages of naive CD45RAhigh/CD27high T cells. The V and J ends are trimmed by 6 bases and 0 bases, leaving 11 bases between them. CDR1 and CDR2, looked up from the germline V gene (reference sequence), are DFQATT and SNEGSKA. The cysteine opens and the phenylalanine closes a CDR3 of 13 amino acids. Just the 39-base CDR3 DNA is kept, in frame starting at base 1. The library came from 5' RACE. Sequencing was carried out with an Illumina HiSeq 2500. A second PCR of roughly 7 to 11 cycles was performed with a sample-barcoded 5' primer and a J-beta primer mix. A template-switch 5' adaptor carrying 12 random nucleotides introduced a unique molecular identifier onto each TCR beta cDNA molecule. Each sample yielded at least 2.5 million CDR3-containing paired-end reads. The Mint cDNA synthesis kit, primed by a TRBC-specific oligonucleotide, was used to synthesize first-strand cDNA from all RNA. Following uracil-DNA glycosylase treatment, all cDNA underwent a first 18-cycle PCR with the universal primers M1SS and BC2_uni_R. The authors' analysis ran thus. Each sample was normalized by randomly selecting 1 million high-quality reads, each carrying a distinct molecular identifier. Instead of being binned into consensus sequences, reads with shared molecular identifiers were discarded. MiTCR, with a Q25 quality threshold and the strictest error-elimination algorithm, was used for CDR3 identification, clonotype clustering and error correction. A nonparametric unseen species model using Euler transformation provided a lower-bound estimate of total TCR beta diversity. TCRdb applied fastp at Q25 and MiXCR to the public reads, then kept only in-frame beta chains. Each entry merges the rows of one CDR3 protein and shows their most common DNA and genes. V and J calls and clone size were set by TCRdb, not the authors. The sample table shows roughly 500,000 distinct CDR3 sequences, and roughly 28% are seen once. The leading ten clones occupy around 20% of the sample.

Worth noting for this clonotype: The specificity of this receptor is unknown. This may stem from a read error, because a much larger clone lies one nucleotide away.

The chain couples TRBV20-1 to TRBJ2-5, with TRBD2 perhaps the D gene, on 5 matching bases. This TCR came from a woman in her 70s in good health. The sample taken for sequencing was blood. The CDR3 loop reads CSARILDQETQYF. In nucleotides, the sequence is TGCAGTGCCAGGATACTAGACCAAGAGACCCAGTACTTC.